The 17 T cell receptor beta chains listed next were all sequenced from one sample in a study of T cell repertoires in cytomegalovirus infection. Their antigens are not known. TCRdb recomputed calls from the reads with MiXCR, one row per CDR3 protein. The sample has under 7,000 distinct CDR3 sequences, about half seen once; the top ten hold 89%. Sequencing was carried out using PBMCs, sequenced either directly or after in vitro stimulation (not recorded which). Every receptor here comes from a human donor in good health (CMV status not recorded). Some clones in this sample may be carry-over from other donors' samples.

This clonotype was seen repeatedly, ten times or more. The chain combines TRBV7-8 with TRBJ2-7; D might be TRBD1 (6 bases). Trimming stripped 4 bases from V and 10 bases from J, with 20 bases between. CDR3 size: 14 residues. In germline, CDR1 is SGHVS, CDR2 FQNEAQ. DNA of the CDR3: TGTGCCAGCAGCTGGGACACCCCTGGCTACTATCAGTACTTC. Amino acids: CASSWDTPGYYQYF. Full variable domain (rest looked up from reference TRBV7-8 and TRBJ2-7): GAGVSQSPRYKVAKRGQDVALRCDPISGHVSLFWYQQALGQGPEFLTYFQNEAQLDKSGLPSDRFFAERPEGSVSTLKIQRTQQEDSAVYLCASSWDTPGYYQYFGPGTRLTVT.

The chain carries TRBV5-5 and TRBJ1-6, with 8 bases matching TRBD1. CDR3 length: 15 residues. Trimming removed 0 bases from V and 6 bases from J; junction bases left unmatched: 2. The germline gives CDR1 SGHKS, CDR2 YYEKEE (reference sequence). The CDR3 region has the DNA TGTGCCAGCAGCTTGGGCGGACAGGGTAATTCACCCCTCCACTTT. Translated: CASSLGGQGNSPLHF.

As for this clonotype: Being one base from a much bigger clone, this may be a read error. The chain joins TRBV7-2 to TRBJ2-7, with D perhaps TRBD1 (6 bases). Germline lookup yields CDR1 SGHTA and CDR2 FQGNSA. The CDR3 length is 14 residues. CDR3 sequence reads: CARRWDTPGYEQSF. CDR3 nucleotides: TGTGCCAGAAGATGGGACACCCCTGGCTACGAGCAGTCCTTC.

On this clonotype itself: One end of the junction does not line up with germline, which may come from a read error. The chain couples TRBV7-2 to TRBJ1-5, with 7 bases identical to TRBD1. Germline V CDR1 and CDR2: SGHTA, FQGNSA. The CDR3 has 15 amino acids. The DNA of the CDR3 is TGTGCCAGAAGCCCAGGGACAGCTAGCAATCAGCCCAAGCATTTT. As protein: CARSPGTASNQPKHF.

This chain uses TRBV7-2 with TRBJ2-3; 10 bases match TRBD2. CDR1 is SGHTA, CDR2 FQGNSA, per germline. With V trimmed by 2 bases and J by 3 bases, 8 bases remained unmatched. This CDR3 comprises 17 residues. The CDR3 sequence is CASSLRGASGSTDTQYF. CDR3 sequence (DNA): TGTGCCAGCAGCTTAAGAGGAGCTAGCGGGAGTACAGATACGCAGTATTTT.

With regard to this clonotype: One end of the junction does not line up with germline, which may come from a read error. The rearrangement joins TRBV28 to TRBJ2-7; TRBD2 might be the D (5 bases). CDR1 is MDHEN and CDR2 is SYDVKM in the germline V gene. The CDR3 contains 14 residues. DNA for the CDR3: TGTGCCAGCACTCCCCCCCAACTAGACTACGAGCAGTGTTTC. Its translation is CASTPPQLDYEQCF.

The chain recombines TRBV7-9 with TRBJ1-1; 7 nucleotides agree with TRBD1. The CDR3 is 13 amino acids. V trimming: 8 bases; J trimming: 0 bases; junction bases outside the gene matches: 3. Per germline, CDR1 SEHNR and CDR2 FQNEAQ (reference sequence). CDR3: CASQGVLNTEAFF. CDR3 sequence (DNA): TGTGCCAGCCAGGGGGTCCTGAACACTGAAGCTTTCTTT.

This rearrangement joins TRBV12-3 or TRBV12-4 to TRBJ2-1; TRBD2 aligns across 9 bases. V was clipped by 6 bases and J by 8 bases; unmatched bases: 14. The CDR3 is 16 amino acids. The CDR3 loop reads CASSPLAGKLVHEQFF. CDR3 DNA: TGTGCCAGCAGCCCGCTAGCGGGGAAACTGGTGCATGAGCAGTTCTTC.

In regard to this clonotype: Since no conserved phenylalanine or tryptophan closes the CDR3, a read error is the likely cause. The gene calls are TRBV6-8 and TRBJ2-3; TRBD2 matches 8 bases. J was trimmed by 4 bases and V by 2 bases; bases with no gene match: 11. The CDR3 runs 17 residues. Germline assignment: CDR1 MNHGY and CDR2 SAAAGT. For the CDR3, the DNA is TGTGCCAGCAGTTACGCAGCGCCAGCGGGAGATGCAGATACGCAGTATATT. It yields the protein CASSYAAPAGDADTQYI.

This chain connects TRBV28 to TRBJ2-3; 12 bases match TRBD2. Per germline, CDR1 MDHEN and CDR2 SYDVKM. CDR3 size: 17 residues. With V trimmed by 6 bases and J by 2 bases, 9 bases remained unmatched. The CDR3 reads CASSTPGLAGFTDTQYF. The CDR3 DNA sequence: TGTGCCAGCAGCACCCCTGGACTAGCGGGATTCACAGATACGCAGTATTTT.

This clonotype occurred many times. The rearrangement uses TRBV9 and TRBJ1-1, with TRBD1 identical over 10 bases. CDR3 length equals 15 residues. Germline trimming cut 2 bases from V and 1 base from J; bases unmatched to any gene: 2. The V gene's germline CDR1 is SGDLS and CDR2 YYNGEE. CDR3 region: CASSVGTGANTEAFF. CDR3 in DNA: TGTGCCAGCAGCGTGGGGACAGGGGCGAACACTGAAGCTTTCTTT. Based on the CDR3 plus reference TRBV9 and TRBJ1-1, the full variable domain is DSGVTQTPKHLITATGQRVTLRCSPRSGDLSVYWYQQSLDQGLQFLIQYYNGEERAKGNILERFSAQQFPDLHSELNLSSLELGDSALYFCASSVGTGANTEAFFGQGTRLTVV.

CDR3 protein: CASSSKPGQANSPLHF. The DNA of the CDR3 is TGTGCCAGCAGCTCTAAGCCGGGACAGGCTAATTCACCCCTCCACTTT. The chain uses TRBV3-1 and TRBJ1-6; TRBD1 agrees at 8 bases. This CDR3 is 16 amino acids long. J was trimmed by 6 bases and V by 5 bases; bases with no gene match: 9. The V gene's germline CDR1 is LGHDT and CDR2 YNNKEL (reference sequence).

Remarks on this clonotype: The CDR3 end shows no conserved phenylalanine or tryptophan, and so a read error is likely. The CDR3 nucleotides read TGTGCCAGCAGCTGTTACACCCCTGGCTACGAGCAGTACTGC. As protein: CASSCYTPGYEQYC. The gene calls are TRBV7-8 and TRBJ2-7; D is unresolved. The ends were cut back, 4 bases at V and 3 bases at J, with 13 bases in the middle. The CDR3 is 14 amino acids. Germline V gives CDR1 SGHVS, CDR2 FQNEAQ.

As regards this clonotype: In this CDR3 the conserved last residue, phenylalanine or tryptophan, is missing, so a read error is likely. The chain has TRBV7-2 and TRBJ2-5; TRBD2 aligns across 9 bases. This CDR3 spans 19 amino acids. V shed 2 bases and J 5 bases; nucleotides not matched to a gene: 18. Germline V gene lookup returns CDR1 SGHTA and CDR2 FQGNSA. CDR3 amino acids: CTSSLRGGSGRPEGETQYL. The CDR3 nucleotides read TGTACCAGCAGCTTAAGAGGCGGTAGCGGGAGACCCGAAGGGGAGACCCAGTACTTA.

The chain carries TRBV11-2 and TRBJ2-7; TRBD1 matches at 10 bases. Trimming removed 5 bases from V and 9 bases from J; junction bases left unmatched: 16. Germline CDR1 is SGHAT and CDR2 is FQNNGV. CDR3 length: 16 amino acids. Here the CDR3 reads CASSPPWGQGIHAQYF. The CDR3 region has the DNA TGTGCCAGCAGCCCCCCCTGGGGACAGGGGATCCACGCGCAGTACTTC. The whole variable domain, filled in from reference TRBV11-2 and TRBJ2-7, reads EAGVAQSPRYKIIEKRQSVAFWCNPISGHATLYWYQQILGQGPKLLIQFQNNGVVDDSQLPKDRFSAERLKGVDSTLKIQPAKLEDSAVYLCASSPPWGQGIHAQYFGPGTRLTVT.

The chain employs TRBV29-1 and TRBJ1-1; D perhaps matches TRBD1 (5 bases). V lost 7 bases and J 2 bases, leaving 14 bases between the germline ends. CDR1 is SQVTM and CDR2 is ANQGSEA in the germline V gene. The CDR3 has 13 amino acids. CDR3: CSALRQFNTEAFF. For the CDR3, the DNA is TGCAGCGCCCTTAGACAGTTCAACACTGAAGCTTTCTTT. The whole variable domain, filled in from reference TRBV29-1 and TRBJ1-1, reads SAVISQKPSRDICQRGTSLTIQCQVDSQVTMMFWYRQQPGQSLTLIATANQGSEATYESGFVIDKFPISRPNLTFSTLTVSNMSPEDSSIYLCSALRQFNTEAFFGQGTRLTVV.

In this sample, this clonotype turned up a few times. V is TRBV7-2 and J is TRBJ1-6; D unclear. The CDR3 loop spans 15 amino acids. V lost 1 base to trimming and J lost 6 bases, with 10 bases between them. Germline V gives CDR1 SGHTA, CDR2 FQGNSA. Written as DNA, the CDR3 is TGTGCCAGCAGCTTAGACCCCGCTTTTAATTCACCCCTCCACTTT. This encodes CASSLDPAFNSPLHF.